Listed below are T cell receptor beta chains from one sample, sequenced in a study of shared clonotypes between healthy human individuals. Assay used: immunoSEQ multiplex PCR; TCRdb lists only in-frame clones, some missing. Among roughly 510,000 clones listed, 75% to 80% were seen once. The sample taken for sequencing was PBMCs. The receptors were sampled from a woman in her forties in good health. Some clones in this sample may be carry-over from other donors' samples. Both conserved end residues are part of each CDR3. The order of the fields is clone size, D gene, J gene, V gene, CDR3 protein, CDR3 DNA. A D gene is named only where the DNA matches it firmly. Rows give clone size only sometimes, using once, few, many, or a class for an expanded clone.

>.|TRBD1|TRBJ2-7|TRBV10-3
CAISERQGGYEQYF
TGTGCCATCAGTGAGCGACAGGGGGGCTACGAGCAGTACTTC
>.|TRBD1|TRBJ1-1|TRBV5-1
CASSRDRGMNTEAFF
TGCGCCAGCAGCCGTGACAGGGGGATGAACACTGAAGCTTTCTTT
>.|TRBD1|TRBJ1-5|TRBV19
CASSTGQGFNQPQHF
TGTGCCAGTAGTACCGGACAGGGGTTCAATCAGCCCCAGCATTTT
>.|TRBD1|TRBJ1-2|TRBV7-9
CASSSGQGYGYTF
TGTGCCAGCAGCTCCGGACAGGGGTATGGCTACACCTTC
>.|TRBD1|TRBJ1-1|TRBV5-4
CASSPQGGETEAFF
TGTGCCAGCAGCCCCCAGGGGGGGGAAACTGAAGCTTTCTTT
>.|TRBD2|TRBJ2-2|TRBV7-7
CASSPRTSGATGELFF
TGTGCCAGCAGCCCGCGGACTAGCGGCGCCACCGGGGAGCTGTTTTTT
>few|TRBD2|TRBJ2-7|TRBV4-1
CASSQAHLTSGSGYEQYF
TGCGCCAGCAGCCAAGCCCACCTCACTAGCGGGAGTGGATACGAGCAGTACTTC
>.|TRBD2|TRBJ2-7|TRBV30
CAWSQASGSQRSYEQYF
TGTGCCTGGAGTCAGGCTAGCGGAAGCCAGCGCTCCTACGAGCAGTACTTC
>.|TRBD1|TRBJ2-1|TRBV11-2
CASSSDRGTYNEQFF
TGTGCCAGCAGCTCCGACAGGGGGACCTACAATGAGCAGTTCTTC
>.|.|TRBJ1-3|TRBV7-2
CASSNRARYGNTIYF
TGTGCCAGCAGCAACCGGGCAAGATATGGAAACACCATATATTTT
>.|.|TRBJ2-1|TRBV29-1
CSGRVKFWEQFF
TGCAGCGGGCGAGTGAAGTTTTGGGAGCAGTTCTTC
>.|.|TRBJ1-2|TRBV7-2
CASSLRAFGDGYTF
TGTGCCAGCAGCTTAAGGGCCTTCGGAGATGGCTACACCTTC